The next 14 T cell receptor beta chains were all read from a single sample in a study of hypomethylating agent response in myelodysplastic syndrome. Using immunoSEQ multiplex PCR, the repertoire was profiled, and TCRdb retains in-frame clones only, with some absent. The sample records some 5,000 clones, 75% to 90% being singletons. The specimen was bone marrow, collected before or after starting hypomethylating agent treatment for myelodysplastic syndrome (not recorded which). All receptors derive from a human donor with myelodysplastic syndrome.

Here the CDR3 DNA reads TGTGCCAGCAGGGAGGGCCCCAGGGAAGCCAAAAACATTCAGTACTTC. Protein sequence: CASREGPREAKNIQYF. The chain links TRBV2 to TRBJ2-4, with a possible D match to TRBD2 (6 bases). CDR3 size: 16 residues. V lost 6 bases and J lost 0, with 15 bases in between. CDR1 is SNHLY and CDR2 is FYNNEI in the germline V gene.

V is TRBV28 and J is TRBJ2-7; the D call may be TRBD1 or TRBD2 (6 bases each). Germline CDR1 and CDR2: MDHEN and SYDVKM. V shed 5 bases and J shed 4 bases, with 18 bases lying between them. The CDR3 consists of 15 residues. CDR3 in amino acids: CASSAPRGGRYEQYF. The DNA for the CDR3 is TGTGCCAGCAGTGCCCCCCGTGGGGGGCGGTACGAGCAGTACTTC.

By sample fraction, this clone is large. The rearrangement uses TRBV14 and TRBJ1-6; the D gene is possibly TRBD1 (5 bases). In germline, CDR1 is SGHDN, CDR2 FVKESK. Between the trimmed V and J ends, which lost 4 bases and 6 bases, there was a span of 10 bases. CDR3 length: 14 amino acids. CDR3 nucleotide sequence: TGTGCCAGCAGCCCTAGGGGAAGTAATTCACCCCTCCACTTT. It is translated as CASSPRGSNSPLHF.

This clone has just a few counts. V gene TRBV18 combines with J gene TRBJ1-6; D is undetermined. The CDR3 runs 14 residues. Germline CDR1 KGHSH, CDR2 LQKENI. V was cut by 6 bases and J by 8 bases, with 14 bases left in between. CDR3 coding DNA: TGTGCCAGCTCGCCAGGTAGCGGGGATTCACCCCTCCACTTT. This gives the protein CASSPGSGDSPLHF.

The chain recombines TRBV2 with TRBJ2-1, with 7 bases fitting TRBD2. Per germline, CDR1 SNHLY and CDR2 FYNNEI. V gave up 3 bases and J gave up 3 bases; unmatched junction bases: 5. The CDR3 covers 15 residues. The CDR3 DNA follows: TGTGCCAGCAGTGAGGAAATAGCGGGCTACAATGAGCAGTTCTTC. Protein product: CASSEEIAGYNEQFF.

Only a few counts were recorded for this clone. V is TRBV12-5 and J is TRBJ2-7; perhaps TRBD2 as D (5 bases). In germline, CDR1 is LGHNT, CDR2 FRNRAP. CDR3 size: 13 residues. V lost 1 base and J lost 2, with 6 bases in between. In DNA, the CDR3 is TGTGCTAGTGGTTTGGACGGGGCCTACGAGCAGTACTTC. Its protein is CASGLDGAYEQYF.

This chain links TRBV5-1 with TRBJ1-1; a weak D match, TRBD1 (6 bases). V shed 4 bases and J shed 1 base, with 17 bases lying between them. Germline lookup yields CDR1 SGHRS and CDR2 YFSETQ. The CDR3 runs 16 residues. The CDR3 is CASSPRPGGANTEAFF. CDR3 nucleotide sequence: TGCGCCAGCAGCCCCCGGCCGGGGGGGGCGAACACTGAAGCTTTCTTT.

CDR3 sequence (DNA): TGTGCCTGGAGGGGCTTATCTGGAAACACCATATATTTT. Translation gives CAWRGLSGNTIYF. This chain uses TRBV30 with TRBJ1-3; unclear D gene. The CDR3 is 13 residues long. Per germline, CDR1 GTSNPN and CDR2 SVGIG (reference sequence). Trimming cost V 3 bases and J 1 base, with 7 bases left between them.

The J gene is TRBJ1-5, the V gene TRBV4-1; D remains ambiguous. The CDR3 contains 15 residues. The V end was cut by 0 bases, the J end by 7 bases, with 13 bases between. The germline CDR1 and CDR2 sequences are MGHRA and YSYEKL. CDR3 bases: TGCGCCAGCAGCCAAGATCTAGGGTTGGCACAGCCCCAGCATTTT. This gives the protein CASSQDLGLAQPQHF.

V gene TRBV7-1 combines with J gene TRBJ1-5; 8 positions agree with TRBD1. TRBV7-1 is reported as an ORF; its role is uncertain. This CDR3 is built from 13 residues. The junction had 2 bases not matched to a gene; V was cut back by 5 bases and J by 5 bases. CDR3 DNA: TGTGCCAGCAGCCAGGGGGCTGATCAGCCCCAGCATTTT. The encoded protein is CASSQGADQPQHF.

The chain links TRBV7-9 to TRBJ2-3, with D hard to call. V was cut by 1 base and J by 2 bases, with 7 bases left in between. CDR1 and CDR2 (germline): SEHNR, FQNEAQ (reference sequence). The CDR3 is made up of 14 amino acids. The chain's CDR3 is CASSLVSATDTQYF. In DNA, the CDR3 is TGTGCCAGCAGCTTAGTATCTGCCACAGATACGCAGTATTTT.

This clone occurred a few times. The V gene is TRBV6-1, the J gene TRBJ1-4, with D uncertain. The CDR3 loop spans 12 amino acids. V was pared by 6 bases and J by 14 bases, with 16 bases between. Germline V gene lookup returns CDR1 MNHNS and CDR2 SASEGT. This CDR3 is CASRANPGWLFF. Written as DNA, the CDR3 is TGTGCCAGCAGGGCCAACCCCGGGTGGCTGTTTTTT.

The chain recombines TRBV30 with TRBJ2-1; 9 bases are a match to TRBD2. Looked up from germline, CDR1 is GTSNPN and CDR2 is SVGIG (reference sequence). V trimming: 4 bases; J trimming: 4 bases; junction bases outside the gene matches: 5. The CDR3 extends over 14 amino acids. The chain's CDR3 is CAWTGSGGYNEQFF. In DNA, the CDR3 is TGTGCCTGGACGGGGAGCGGGGGGTACAATGAGCAGTTCTTC.

The CDR3 spells CASSHGPSTDTQYF. The CDR3 region has the DNA TGTGCCAGTAGCCACGGACCCAGCACAGATACGCAGTATTTT. This chain links TRBV19 with TRBJ2-3; no definite D call. The CDR3 is 14 residues long. The V gene lost 6 bases and the J gene lost 0 bases, with 10 bases spanning the gap. Germline CDR1 and CDR2: LNHDA and SQIVND (reference sequence).